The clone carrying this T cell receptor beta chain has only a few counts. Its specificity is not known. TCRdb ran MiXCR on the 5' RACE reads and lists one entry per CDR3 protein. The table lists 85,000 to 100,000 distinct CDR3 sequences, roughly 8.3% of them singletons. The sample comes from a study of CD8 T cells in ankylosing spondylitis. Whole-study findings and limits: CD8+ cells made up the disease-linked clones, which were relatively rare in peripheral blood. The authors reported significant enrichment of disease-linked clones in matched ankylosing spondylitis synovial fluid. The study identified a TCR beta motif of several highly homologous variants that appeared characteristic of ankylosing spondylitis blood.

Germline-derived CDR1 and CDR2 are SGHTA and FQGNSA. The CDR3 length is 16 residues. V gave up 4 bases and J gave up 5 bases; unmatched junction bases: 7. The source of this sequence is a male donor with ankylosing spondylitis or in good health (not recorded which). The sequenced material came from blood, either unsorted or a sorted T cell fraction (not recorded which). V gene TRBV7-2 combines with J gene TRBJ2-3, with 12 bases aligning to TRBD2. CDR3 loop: CASSSRTSGGLDTQYF. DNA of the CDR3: TGTGCCAGCAGCTCGCGTACTAGCGGGGGGCTAGATACGCAGTATTTT.